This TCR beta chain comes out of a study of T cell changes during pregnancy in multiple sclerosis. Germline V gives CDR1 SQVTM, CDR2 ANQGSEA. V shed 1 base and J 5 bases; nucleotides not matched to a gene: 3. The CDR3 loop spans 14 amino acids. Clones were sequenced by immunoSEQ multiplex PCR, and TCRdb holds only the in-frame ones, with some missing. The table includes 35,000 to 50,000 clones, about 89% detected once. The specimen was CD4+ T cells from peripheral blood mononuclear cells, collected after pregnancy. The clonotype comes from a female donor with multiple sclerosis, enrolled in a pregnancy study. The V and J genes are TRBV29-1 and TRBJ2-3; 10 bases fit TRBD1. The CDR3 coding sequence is TGCAGCGTTGAAGGGGGGACAGGGGTAGATACGCAGTATTTT. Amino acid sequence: CSVEGGTGVDTQYF.